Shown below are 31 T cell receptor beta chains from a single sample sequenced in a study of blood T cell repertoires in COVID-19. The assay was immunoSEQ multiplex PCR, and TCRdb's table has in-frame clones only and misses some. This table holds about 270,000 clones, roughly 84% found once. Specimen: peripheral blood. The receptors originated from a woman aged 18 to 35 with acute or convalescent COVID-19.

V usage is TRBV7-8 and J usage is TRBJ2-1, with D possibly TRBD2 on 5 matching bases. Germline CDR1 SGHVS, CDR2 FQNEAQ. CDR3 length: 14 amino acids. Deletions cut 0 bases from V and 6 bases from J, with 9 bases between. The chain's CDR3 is CASSLASGVNEQFF. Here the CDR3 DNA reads TGTGCCAGCAGCTTAGCATCCGGGGTCAATGAGCAGTTCTTC.

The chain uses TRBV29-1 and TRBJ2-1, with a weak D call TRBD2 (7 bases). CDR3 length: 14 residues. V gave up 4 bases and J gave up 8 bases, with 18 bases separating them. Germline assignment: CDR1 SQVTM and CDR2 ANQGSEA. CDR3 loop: CSVVRSGTSDEQFF. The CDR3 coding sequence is TGCAGCGTTGTGCGCAGCGGGACATCGGATGAGCAGTTCTTC.

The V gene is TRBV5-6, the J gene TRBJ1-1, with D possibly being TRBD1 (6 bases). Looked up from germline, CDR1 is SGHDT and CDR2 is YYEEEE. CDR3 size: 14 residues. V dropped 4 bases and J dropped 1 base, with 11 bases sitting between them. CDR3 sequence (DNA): TGTGCCAGCAGCCCGGGACATAAGAACACTGAAGCTTTCTTT. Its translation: CASSPGHKNTEAFF. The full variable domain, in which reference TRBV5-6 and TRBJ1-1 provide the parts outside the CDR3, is DAGVTQSPTHLIKTRGQQVTLRCSPKSGHDTVSWYQQALGQGPQFIFQYYEEEERQRGNFPDRFSGHQFPNYSSELNVNALLLGDSALYLCASSPGHKNTEAFFGQGTRLTVV.

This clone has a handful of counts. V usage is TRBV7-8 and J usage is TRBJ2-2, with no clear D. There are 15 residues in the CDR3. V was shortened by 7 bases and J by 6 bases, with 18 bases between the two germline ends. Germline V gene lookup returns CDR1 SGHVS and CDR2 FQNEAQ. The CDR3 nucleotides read TGTGCCAGCACCGTCCACCACGCCAGGCCCGGGGAGCTGTTTTTT. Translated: CASTVHHARPGELFF.

CDR3 amino acids: CASSKRGGPEGGELFF. Written as DNA, the CDR3 is TGTGCCAGCAGCAAACGGGGAGGACCAGAGGGCGGGGAGCTGTTTTTT. This sequence joins TRBV21-1 and TRBJ2-2; whether TRBD2, the table's D call, matches the DNA was not checked. TRBV21-1 is designated a pseudogene. The CDR3 loop spans 16 amino acids.

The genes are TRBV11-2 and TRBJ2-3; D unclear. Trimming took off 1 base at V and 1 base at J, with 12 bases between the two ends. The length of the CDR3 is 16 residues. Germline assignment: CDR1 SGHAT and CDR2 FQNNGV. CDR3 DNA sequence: TGTGCCAGCAGCTTAGGGTCGGAGCTGGGCACAGATACGCAGTATTTT. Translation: CASSLGSELGTDTQYF. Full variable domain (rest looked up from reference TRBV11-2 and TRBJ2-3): EAGVAQSPRYKIIEKRQSVAFWCNPISGHATLYWYQQILGQGPKLLIQFQNNGVVDDSQLPKDRFSAERLKGVDSTLKIQPAKLEDSAVYLCASSLGSELGTDTQYFGPGTRLTVL.

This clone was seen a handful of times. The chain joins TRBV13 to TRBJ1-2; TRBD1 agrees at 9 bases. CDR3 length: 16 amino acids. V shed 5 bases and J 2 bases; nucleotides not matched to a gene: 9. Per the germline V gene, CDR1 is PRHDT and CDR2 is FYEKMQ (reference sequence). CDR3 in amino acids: CASSGGPGTGNYGYTF. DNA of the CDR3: TGTGCCAGCAGCGGAGGGCCCGGGACAGGGAACTATGGCTACACCTTC.

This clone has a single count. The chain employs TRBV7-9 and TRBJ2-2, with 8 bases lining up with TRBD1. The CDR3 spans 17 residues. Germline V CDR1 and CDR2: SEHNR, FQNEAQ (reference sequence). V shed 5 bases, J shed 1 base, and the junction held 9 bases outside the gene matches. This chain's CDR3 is CASSTPGTGKNTGELFF. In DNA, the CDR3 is TGTGCCAGCAGCACGCCGGGGACAGGAAAGAACACCGGGGAGCTGTTTTTT.

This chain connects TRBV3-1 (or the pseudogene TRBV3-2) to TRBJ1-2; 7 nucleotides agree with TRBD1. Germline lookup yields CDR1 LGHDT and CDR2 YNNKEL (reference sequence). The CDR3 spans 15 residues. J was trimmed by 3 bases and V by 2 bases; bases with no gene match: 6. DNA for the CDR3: TGTGCCAGCAGCCAAATGAGGGGGCGGGACTATGGCTACACCTTC. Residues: CASSQMRGRDYGYTF.

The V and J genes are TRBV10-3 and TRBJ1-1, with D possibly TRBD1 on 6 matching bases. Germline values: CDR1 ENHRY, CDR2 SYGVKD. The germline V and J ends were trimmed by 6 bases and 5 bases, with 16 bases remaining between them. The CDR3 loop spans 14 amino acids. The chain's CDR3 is CAIRVGGAGTEAFF. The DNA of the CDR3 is TGTGCCATCAGGGTCGGGGGGGCTGGGACTGAAGCTTTCTTT.

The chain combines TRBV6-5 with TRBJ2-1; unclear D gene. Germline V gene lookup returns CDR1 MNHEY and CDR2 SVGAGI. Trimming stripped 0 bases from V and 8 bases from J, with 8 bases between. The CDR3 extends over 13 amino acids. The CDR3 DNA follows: TGTGCCAGCAGTTACTCGGGTGAGGATGAGCAGTTCTTC. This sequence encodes CASSYSGEDEQFF.

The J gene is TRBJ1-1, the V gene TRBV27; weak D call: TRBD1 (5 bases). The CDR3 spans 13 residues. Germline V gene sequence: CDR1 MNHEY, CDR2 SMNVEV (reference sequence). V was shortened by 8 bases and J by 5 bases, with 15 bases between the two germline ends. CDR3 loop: CASLVQGGTEAFF. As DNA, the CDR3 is TGTGCCAGCCTGGTGCAGGGTGGTACTGAAGCTTTCTTT.

The CDR3 sequence is CASSQVGWREINNEQFF. CDR3 DNA: TGCGCCAGCAGTCAGGTTGGGTGGCGAGAAATAAACAATGAGCAGTTCTTC. This chain links TRBV5-1 with TRBJ2-1; D gene ambiguous. The CDR3 is 17 residues long. The V gene's germline CDR1 is SGHRS and CDR2 YFSETQ. Trimming removed 5 bases from V and 5 bases from J, with 23 bases in between.

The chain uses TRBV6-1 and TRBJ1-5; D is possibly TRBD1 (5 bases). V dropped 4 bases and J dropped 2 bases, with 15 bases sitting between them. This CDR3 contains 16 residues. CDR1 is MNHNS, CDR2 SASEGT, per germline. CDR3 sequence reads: CASSVAGERGNQPQHF. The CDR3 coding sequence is TGTGCCAGCAGTGTTGCGGGGGAACGGGGCAATCAGCCCCAGCATTTT.

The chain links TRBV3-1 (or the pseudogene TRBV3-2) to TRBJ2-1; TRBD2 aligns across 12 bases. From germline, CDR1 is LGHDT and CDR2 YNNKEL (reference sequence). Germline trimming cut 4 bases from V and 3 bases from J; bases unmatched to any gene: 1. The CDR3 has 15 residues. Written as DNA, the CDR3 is TGTGCCAGCAGCCTACTAGCGGGAGGCTACAATGAGCAGTTCTTC. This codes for CASSLLAGGYNEQFF.

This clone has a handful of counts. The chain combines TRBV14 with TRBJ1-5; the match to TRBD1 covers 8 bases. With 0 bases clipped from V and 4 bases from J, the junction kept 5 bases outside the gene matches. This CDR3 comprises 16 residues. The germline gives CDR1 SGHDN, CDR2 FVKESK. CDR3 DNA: TGTGCCAGCAGCCAAGATCAGGACAGGGCTAATCAGCCCCAGCATTTT. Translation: CASSQDQDRANQPQHF. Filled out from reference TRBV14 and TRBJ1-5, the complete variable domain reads EAGVTQFPSHSVIEKGQTVTLRCDPISGHDNLYWYRRVMGKEIKFLLHFVKESKQDESGMPNNRFLAERTGGTYSTLKVQPAELEDSGVYFCASSQDQDRANQPQHFGDGTRLSIL.

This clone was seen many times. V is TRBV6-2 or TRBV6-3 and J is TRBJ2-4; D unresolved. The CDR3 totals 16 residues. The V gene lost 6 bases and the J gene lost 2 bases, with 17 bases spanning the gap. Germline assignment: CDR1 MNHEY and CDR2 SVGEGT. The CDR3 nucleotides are TGTGCCAGCAGCCTCGATATAAGCCGATCCAAAAACATTCAGTACTTC. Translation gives CASSLDISRSKNIQYF.

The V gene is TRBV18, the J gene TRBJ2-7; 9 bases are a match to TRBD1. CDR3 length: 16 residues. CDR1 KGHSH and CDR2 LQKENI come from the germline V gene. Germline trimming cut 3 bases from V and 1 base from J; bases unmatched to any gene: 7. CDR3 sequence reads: CASSPLTGTGSYEQYF. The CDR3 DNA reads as TGTGCCAGCTCACCCCTAACCGGGACAGGGTCCTACGAGCAGTACTTC.

The CDR3 loop is CASSLVGDRLYEQYF. CDR3 DNA sequence: TGTGCCAGCAGCTTAGTGGGGGACAGGTTATACGAGCAGTACTTC. The chain links TRBV7-2 to TRBJ2-7; the match to TRBD1 covers 8 bases. Germline CDR1 and CDR2: SGHTA and FQGNSA. V gave up 1 base and J gave up 4 bases; unmatched junction bases: 6. This CDR3 has 15 residues.

CDR3 sequence: CASSQKWTGGTDTQYF. The DNA of the CDR3 is TGCGCCAGCAGCCAAAAATGGACAGGGGGCACAGATACGCAGTATTTT. This chain uses TRBV4-1 with TRBJ2-3; 9 nucleotides align to TRBD1. Looked up from germline, CDR1 is MGHRA and CDR2 is YSYEKL. This CDR3 has 16 residues. The V and J ends lost 2 bases and 1 base, in that order; junction bases with no gene match: 4.

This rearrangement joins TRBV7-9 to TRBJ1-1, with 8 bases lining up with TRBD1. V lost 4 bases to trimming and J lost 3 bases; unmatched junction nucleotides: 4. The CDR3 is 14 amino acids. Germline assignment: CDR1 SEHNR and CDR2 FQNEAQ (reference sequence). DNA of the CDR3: TGTGCCAGCAGCTCGTCGACAGGGGACACTGAAGCTTTCTTT. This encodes CASSSSTGDTEAFF. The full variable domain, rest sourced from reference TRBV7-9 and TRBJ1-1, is DTGVSQNPRHKITKRGQNVTFRCDPISEHNRLYWYRQTLGQGPEFLTYFQNEAQLEKSRLLSDRFSAERPKGSFSTLEIQRTEQGDSAMYLCASSSSTGDTEAFFGQGTRLTVV.

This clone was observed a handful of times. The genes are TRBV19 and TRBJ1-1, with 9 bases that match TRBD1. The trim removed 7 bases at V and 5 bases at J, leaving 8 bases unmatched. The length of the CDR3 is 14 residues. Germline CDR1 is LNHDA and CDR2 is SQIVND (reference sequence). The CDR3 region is CASKQGASGTEAFF. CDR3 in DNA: TGTGCCAGTAAACAGGGGGCTTCGGGAACTGAAGCTTTCTTT.

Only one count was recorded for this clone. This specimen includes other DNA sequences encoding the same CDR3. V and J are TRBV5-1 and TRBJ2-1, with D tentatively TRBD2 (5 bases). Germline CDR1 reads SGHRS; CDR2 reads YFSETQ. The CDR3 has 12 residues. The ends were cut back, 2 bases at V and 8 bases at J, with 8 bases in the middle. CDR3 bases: TGCGCCAGCAGCTTAGAGAGGGATGAGCAGTTCTTC. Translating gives CASSLERDEQFF.

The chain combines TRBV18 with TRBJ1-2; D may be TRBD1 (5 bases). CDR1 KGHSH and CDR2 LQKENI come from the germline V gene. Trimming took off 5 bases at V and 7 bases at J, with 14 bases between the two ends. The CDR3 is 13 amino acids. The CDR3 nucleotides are TGTGCCAGCTCAGAAACTCCAGGGTTTGGCTACACCTTC. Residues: CASSETPGFGYTF.

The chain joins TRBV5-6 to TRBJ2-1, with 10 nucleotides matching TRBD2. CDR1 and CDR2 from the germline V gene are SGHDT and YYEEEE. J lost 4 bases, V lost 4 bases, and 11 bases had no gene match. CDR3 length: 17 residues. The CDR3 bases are TGTGCCAGCAGCCTACTGGGGCTAGCGGGAGAGTACAATGAGCAGTTCTTC. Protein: CASSLLGLAGEYNEQFF.

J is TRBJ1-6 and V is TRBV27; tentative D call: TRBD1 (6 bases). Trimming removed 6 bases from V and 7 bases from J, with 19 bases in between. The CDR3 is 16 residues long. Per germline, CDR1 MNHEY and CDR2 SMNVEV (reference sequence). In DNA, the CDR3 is TGTGCCAGCAGCCGAACGGTGGGACAAGCGAATTCACCCCTCCACTTT. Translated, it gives CASSRTVGQANSPLHF.

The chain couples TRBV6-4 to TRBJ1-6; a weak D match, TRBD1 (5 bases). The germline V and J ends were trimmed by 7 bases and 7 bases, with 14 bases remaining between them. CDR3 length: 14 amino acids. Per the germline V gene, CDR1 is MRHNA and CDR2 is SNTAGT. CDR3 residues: CASKPRAQNSPLHF. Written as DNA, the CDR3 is TGTGCCAGCAAACCCAGGGCACAAAATTCACCCCTCCACTTT.

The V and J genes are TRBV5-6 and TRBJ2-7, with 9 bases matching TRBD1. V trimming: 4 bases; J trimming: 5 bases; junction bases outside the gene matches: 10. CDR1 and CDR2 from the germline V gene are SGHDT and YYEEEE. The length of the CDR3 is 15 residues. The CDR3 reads CASSAPGTGHHEQYF. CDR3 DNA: TGTGCCAGCAGCGCCCCCGGGACAGGGCATCACGAGCAGTACTTC.

CDR3 amino acids: CASSQEAAGVTGELFF. In nucleotides, the CDR3 is TGCGCCAGCAGCCAAGAGGCAGCGGGAGTCACCGGGGAGCTGTTTTTT. The V and J genes are TRBV4-1 and TRBJ2-2, with 8 bases matching TRBD2. The V gene's germline CDR1 is MGHRA and CDR2 YSYEKL. This CDR3 has 16 residues. With V trimmed by 0 bases and J by 4 bases, 4 bases remained unmatched.

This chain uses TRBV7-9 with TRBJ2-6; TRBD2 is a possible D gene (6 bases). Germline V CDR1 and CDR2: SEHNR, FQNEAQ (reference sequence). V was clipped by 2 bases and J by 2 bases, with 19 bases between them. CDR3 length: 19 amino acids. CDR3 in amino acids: CASSLLFGGFIAGANVLTF. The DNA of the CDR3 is TGTGCCAGCAGCTTATTGTTTGGAGGGTTTATCGCTGGGGCCAACGTCCTGACTTTC.

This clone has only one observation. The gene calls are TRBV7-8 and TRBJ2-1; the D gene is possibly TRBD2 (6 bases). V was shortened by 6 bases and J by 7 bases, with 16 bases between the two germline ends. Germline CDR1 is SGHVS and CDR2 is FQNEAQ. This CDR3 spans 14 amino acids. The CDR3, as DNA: TGTGCCAGCAGGCCCCCACCCGGGGGAAATGAGCAGTTCTTC. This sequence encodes CASRPPPGGNEQFF.